This T cell receptor beta chain emerged from a study of T cell responses to AZD1222 COVID-19 vaccine. V lost 6 bases and J lost 4, with 12 bases in between. Per the germline V gene, CDR1 is SNHLY and CDR2 is FYNNEI. The CDR3 is 14 residues long. Only in-frame clones appear in the TCRdb table, and some are missing; sequencing was by immunoSEQ multiplex PCR. The table has 90,000 to 150,000 clones, about nine tenths seen once; the top ten hold under 3%. J is TRBJ2-2 and V is TRBV2; a possible D gene is TRBD1 (6 bases). This receptor was obtained from an adult who received the AZD1222 COVID-19 vaccine. The sequencing used peripheral blood, collected 28 days after the second AZD1222 dose. The CDR3 DNA is TGTGCCAGCAGATACAGGGACCCCACCGGGGAGCTGTTTTTT. This encodes CASRYRDPTGELFF.